Detailed here is one TCR beta chain. Its specificity is unknown. Profiled with immunoSEQ multiplex PCR; TCRdb holds only in-frame clones, not every one. The sample lists about 77,000 clones, 88% occurring once. V dropped 4 bases and J dropped 0; count of bases not matched to a gene: 8. The CDR3 totals 16 residues. CDR1 is KGHSH and CDR2 is LQKENI in the germline V gene. These data originate in a study of T cells in localized non-small cell lung cancer. Whole-study results and caveats: Longer overall survival was associated with a higher density of T cells in the blood. Median roughly 57 top-100 tumor clones were shared with paired adjacent lung.

This chain links TRBV18 with TRBJ1-1; TRBD1 aligns across 7 bases. The sequence derives from a woman aged 35-75 years with stage I squamous cell lung carcinoma. Sequencing used peripheral blood, obtained before any cancer treatment. CDR3: CASSQRQGGMNTEAFF. The DNA of the CDR3 is TGTGCCAGCTCACAAAGACAGGGCGGGATGAACACTGAAGCTTTCTTT.